The T cell receptor (beta chain) described here comes from a study of radiotherapy plus CTLA-4 blockade in lung cancer (dated by TCRdb to 2016 to 2019). As for the study more broadly: Objective responses occurred in around 19% of enrolled patients, and 31% achieved disease control. General conclusions and limits of the study: The strongest predictors of response, as reported, were early dynamic changes in blood T cell clones along with a rise in serum interferon-beta after radiation. After treatment with radiotherapy and ipilimumab, TCR clones that came from tumors expanded in the peripheral blood.

V and J are trimmed by 1 base and 3 bases, and the gene matches miss 6 bases of the junction. The CDR1 and CDR2 encoded by the germline V gene are SGHTA and FQGNSA. Taken from cysteine to phenylalanine, the CDR3 has 17 residues. Solely the CDR3 DNA is kept, with 51 bases framed from the first base. Details on this clone: The target of this receptor is not known. No quality values exist for individual bases; no much larger clone is one base distant.

In this study, focal radiation therapy paired with CTLA-4 blockade (ipilimumab) was tested in patients who had chemo-refractory metastatic non-small-cell lung cancer. Preparation of the library involved the immunoSEQ multiplex PCR assay. TCRdb limited this immuneACCESS table to in-frame rearrangements with V and J called. A share of clones is missing; checked studies link under half to unresolved V genes, and the rest is unexplained. Here the sample has some 120,000 clones; roughly four fifths occur a single time. The top ten clonotypes cover around 3% of the sample. The receptor's source is a human donor with non-small cell lung cancer that progressed on radiotherapy plus ipilimumab. Some clones in this sample may be carry-over from other donors' samples. This specimen consisted of peripheral blood, obtained from a patient treated with radiotherapy plus ipilimumab. Here the chain combines TRBV7-2 and TRBJ2-2; 9 central bases correspond to TRBD1. The DNA sequence follows: TGTGCCAGCAGCTTAGATTGGGACAGGGTTTACACCGGGGAGCTGTTTTTT. This codes for CASSLDWDRVYTGELFF.